These 20 T cell receptor beta chains were all obtained from the same sample, sequenced in a study of blood T cell repertoires in COVID-19. Clones were read by immunoSEQ multiplex PCR, and TCRdb kept only the in-frame ones, dropping some. The data show over 200,000 clones, with approximately 85% seen just once and approximately 0.7% held by the top ten. Sequenced input: peripheral blood. The receptors derive from a human donor in a cohort sampled during active COVID-19.

The chain has TRBV6-5 and TRBJ1-3; the D is unclear. Germline-derived CDR1 and CDR2 are MNHEY and SVGAGI. This CDR3 has 13 residues. Trimming cost V 8 bases and J 8 bases, with 16 bases left between them. CDR3 loop: CASSPMPDDTIYF. In nucleotides, the CDR3 is TGTGCCAGCTCCCCGATGCCAGATGACACCATATATTTT.

In DNA, the CDR3 is TGTGCCAGCAGTTCGGGACTAGCGACCGGGGAGCTGTTTTTT. Its protein is CASSSGLATGELFF. V and J are TRBV7-2 and TRBJ2-2, with 10 nucleotides matching TRBD2. Trimming cost V 6 bases and J 5 bases; bases outside gene matches: 3. The germline CDR1 and CDR2 sequences are SGHTA and FQGNSA. The CDR3 runs 14 residues.

This chain joins TRBV11-2 and TRBJ2-7; 8 bases line up with TRBD2. The CDR3 sequence is 16 residues long. The ends lost 6 bases at V and 4 bases at J; junction bases unmatched: 14. CDR1 is SGHAT, CDR2 FQNNGV, per germline. CDR3 residues: CASRVSGREAFYEQYF. The CDR3 DNA reads as TGTGCCAGCAGAGTAAGTGGGCGGGAGGCCTTTTACGAGCAGTACTTC.

The genes are TRBV12-3 or TRBV12-4 and TRBJ1-2; a possible D gene is TRBD1 (6 bases). The CDR3 length is 11 residues. Deletions cut 6 bases from V and 8 bases from J, with 10 bases between. The CDR3 DNA sequence: TGTGCCAGCAGGCCAAGGGGGGGCTACACCTTC. Encoded protein: CASRPRGGYTF.

The V and J genes are TRBV20-1 and TRBJ2-7; 8 bases fit TRBD2. The V gene end was trimmed by 3 bases and the J gene end by 4 bases; junction bases not matched to a gene: 11. Looked up from germline, CDR1 is DFQATT and CDR2 is SNEGSKA (reference sequence). CDR3 length: 15 amino acids. The CDR3 region is CSASSPTSVFYEQYF. CDR3 sequence (DNA): TGCAGTGCTAGTAGCCCGACTAGCGTATTTTACGAGCAGTACTTC.

The chain couples TRBV7-9 to TRBJ2-4, with 11 bases that match TRBD1. This CDR3 has 17 residues. Unmatched junction bases numbered 7, after V lost 4 bases and J lost 2 bases. The germline gives CDR1 SEHNR, CDR2 FQNEAQ (reference sequence). The CDR3 sequence: CASSSQGQGGTKNIQYF. Written as DNA, the CDR3 is TGTGCCAGCAGCTCACAGGGACAGGGGGGGACCAAAAACATTCAGTACTTC.

The chain carries TRBV5-4 and TRBJ2-3; 13 bases match TRBD2. The CDR3 spans 19 residues. V lost 7 bases, J lost 4 bases, and 18 bases stayed unmatched. CDR1 and CDR2 (germline): SGHNT, YYREEE (reference sequence). CDR3 nucleotide sequence: TGTGCCAGCTCCTCTCCAAGGACTAGCGGGGGAGCGGTAGCAGATACGCAGTATTTT. This encodes CASSSPRTSGGAVADTQYF. Full variable domain (rest looked up from reference TRBV5-4 and TRBJ2-3): ETGVTQSPTHLIKTRGQQVTLRCSSQSGHNTVSWYQQALGQGPQFIFQYYREEENGRGNFPPRFSGLQFPNYSSELNVNALELDDSALYLCASSSPRTSGGAVADTQYFGPGTRLTVL.

This clone was seen just once. The rearrangement links TRBV19 to TRBJ1-2; 9 bases map to TRBD1. Per germline, CDR1 LNHDA and CDR2 SQIVND (reference sequence). There are 15 residues in the CDR3. J gave up 2 bases and V 7 bases, and 8 bases lay outside the gene matches. CDR3 residues: CASTKTGGENYGYTF. The CDR3, as DNA: TGTGCCAGTACTAAAACAGGGGGCGAAAACTATGGCTACACCTTC.

This chain connects TRBV5-6 to TRBJ2-7; the match to TRBD2 covers 9 bases. From germline, CDR1 is SGHDT and CDR2 YYEEEE. The CDR3 consists of 14 residues. With V trimmed by 3 bases and J by 2 bases, 3 bases remained unmatched. The CDR3 nucleotides are TGTGCCAGCAGCTCGGGACTAGCCGCCTACGAGCAGTACTTC. Residues: CASSSGLAAYEQYF.

V is TRBV10-3 and J is TRBJ2-5; TRBD2 might be the D (6 bases). Trimming stripped 10 bases from V and 0 bases from J, with 15 bases between. CDR3 size: 14 residues. Germline assignment: CDR1 ENHRY and CDR2 SYGVKD. The chain's CDR3 is CASGTVVNQETQYF. CDR3 DNA sequence: TGTGCCAGCGGGACCGTCGTTAACCAAGAGACCCAGTACTTC.

J is TRBJ1-5 and V is TRBV6-5, with no clear D. From germline, CDR1 is MNHEY and CDR2 SVGAGI. The V and J ends lost 2 bases and 3 bases respectively, with 11 bases between them. The length of the CDR3 is 15 residues. CDR3 loop: CASSYVANTNQPQHF. The DNA for the CDR3 is TGTGCCAGCAGTTACGTCGCGAATACCAATCAGCCCCAGCATTTT.

The V call is TRBV5-6, the J call TRBJ1-1; D perhaps matches TRBD1 (6 bases). The V end lost 4 bases, the J end lost 8 bases, and 12 bases lay between the germline ends. Germline lookup yields CDR1 SGHDT and CDR2 YYEEEE. This CDR3 is built from 12 residues. CDR3 coding DNA: TGTGCCAGCAGCCTCGGGACACCCGAAGCTTTCTTT. This encodes CASSLGTPEAFF. Together with reference TRBV5-6 and TRBJ1-1, the CDR3 gives the full variable domain: DAGVTQSPTHLIKTRGQQVTLRCSPKSGHDTVSWYQQALGQGPQFIFQYYEEEERQRGNFPDRFSGHQFPNYSSELNVNALLLGDSALYLCASSLGTPEAFFGQGTRLTVV.

The chain recombines TRBV13 with TRBJ1-1; D might be TRBD1 (6 bases). Per germline, CDR1 PRHDT and CDR2 FYEKMQ (reference sequence). The CDR3 loop spans 17 amino acids. Trimming left V 0 bases short and J 5 bases short, with 19 bases between. The CDR3 loop reads CASSLGRRRRGATEAFF. The DNA of the CDR3 is TGTGCCAGCAGCTTAGGCCGTCGGCGCAGGGGTGCGACTGAAGCTTTCTTT.

The chain recombines TRBV6-6 with TRBJ1-1; D is uncertain. The CDR3 totals 15 residues. V shed 7 bases and J shed 4 bases, with 19 bases lying between them. Germline CDR1 and CDR2: MNHNY and SVGAGI (reference sequence). CDR3 region: CASTPTGSFGTEAFF. The CDR3 region has the DNA TGTGCCAGCACCCCCACCGGGTCCTTTGGCACTGAAGCTTTCTTT.

The rearrangement joins TRBV7-2 to TRBJ2-7, with a weak D call TRBD2 (6 bases). This CDR3 is built from 15 residues. Deletions cut 2 bases from V and 4 bases from J, with 15 bases between. Germline lookup yields CDR1 SGHTA and CDR2 FQGNSA. In DNA form, the CDR3 reads TGTGCCAGCAGCTTATTCGGCGGGGAGGTTTACGAGCAGTACTTC. It specifies CASSLFGGEVYEQYF.

V usage is TRBV24-1 and J usage is TRBJ1-5; 7 bases fit TRBD1. The germline V gene encodes CDR1 KGHDR and CDR2 SFDVKD. The CDR3 totals 18 residues. V shed 9 bases and J 5 bases; nucleotides not matched to a gene: 21. The CDR3 loop is CATDDTGTEGPQHQPQHF. The CDR3 nucleotides are TGTGCCACCGATGATACCGGGACAGAAGGCCCCCAGCATCAGCCCCAGCATTTT.

The V and J genes are TRBV9 and TRBJ1-2; TRBD1 agrees at 10 bases. Germline CDR1 reads SGDLS; CDR2 reads YYNGEE. V gave up 3 bases and J gave up 4 bases; unmatched junction bases: 9. This CDR3 contains 16 residues. The CDR3 DNA is TGTGCCAGCAGCGGAGGGACAGGGGTCTCCGGCTATGGCTACACCTTC. This codes for CASSGGTGVSGYGYTF.

This clone was recorded once. CDR3 residues: CASSLGQLGLQPQHF. In DNA, the CDR3 is TGTGCCAGCAGCTTGGGGCAACTAGGACTCCAGCCCCAGCATTTT. The chain uses TRBV5-8 and TRBJ1-5; D gene unclear. CDR3 length equals 15 residues. Germline V lookup: CDR1 SGHTS, CDR2 YDEGEE. Trimming shortened V by 0 bases and J by 7 bases, and 14 bases separated the two germline ends.

The rearrangement links TRBV2 to TRBJ2-1, with D maybe TRBD1 (6 bases). CDR1 and CDR2 from the germline V gene are SNHLY and FYNNEI. Trimming removed 6 bases from V and 4 bases from J, with 13 bases in between. The CDR3 spans 14 residues. The CDR3 loop is CASSPNGQYNEQFF. The CDR3 DNA reads TGTGCCAGCAGCCCAAACGGACAGTACAATGAGCAGTTCTTC.

The J gene is TRBJ1-1, the V gene TRBV4-3, with a weak D call TRBD1 (5 bases). The CDR3 has 14 amino acids. Trimming left V 4 bases short and J 1 base short, with 10 bases between. Germline V gene sequence: CDR1 LGHNA, CDR2 YSLEER. CDR3 coding DNA: TGCGCCAGCAGCCCTCTGGGGCGGAACACTGAAGCTTTCTTT. Translation: CASSPLGRNTEAFF.